This is a list of T cell receptor beta chains from one sample in a study of human thymus T cells. Profiled with immunoSEQ multiplex PCR; TCRdb holds only in-frame clones, not every one. The sample yields tens of thousands of clones, 94% seen once. What was sequenced was blood. The source is a boy under two years old with a congenital heart defect but otherwise immunologically healthy. The CDR3 runs from the conserved cysteine through the conserved F or W. A D gene is named only where the DNA matches it firmly. Size is omitted from some rows. Given values are once, few, many or a class for expanded clones.

TRBJ2-7 TRBD2 TRBV27 - TGTGCCGACGAGGAACTAGCGGACTCCTACGAGCAGTACTTC CADEELADSYEQYF
TRBJ1-5 - TRBV19 - TGTGCCAGTAGTATAGAAACAGGGATGGGCCAGCCCCAGCATTTT CASSIETGMGQPQHF
TRBJ2-1 TRBD2 TRBV7-9 once TGTGCCAGCTTTAGCGGGAGGGGGTCCTACAATGAGCAGTTCTTC CASFSGRGSYNEQFF
TRBJ2-1 - TRBV11-2 - TGTGCCAGCAGCCCGGGACTTCTGAGCTCCTACAATGAGCAGTTCTTC CASSPGLLSSYNEQFF
TRBJ2-3 TRBD2 TRBV4-1 once TGCGCCAGCAGCAACCCAGCGGGGGGCTACACAGATACGCAGTATTTT CASSNPAGGYTDTQYF
TRBJ2-3 - TRBV4-1 - TGCGCCAGCAGCCCCCCGACAGATACGCAGTATTTT CASSPPTDTQYF
TRBJ2-1 - TRBV19 - TGTGCCAGTAGGCAATGGACAGACAATGAGCAGTTCTTC CASRQWTDNEQFF
TRBJ2-1 - TRBV7-2 - TGTGCCAGCAGCTTAGTAGTGGGCACCAGCAATGAGCAGTTCTTC CASSLVVGTSNEQFF
TRBJ2-1 - TRBV6-1 - TGTGCCAGCAGTGTGGCTATCTACAATGAGCAGTTCTTC CASSVAIYNEQFF
TRBJ2-1 TRBD2 TRBV29-1 - TGCAGCGTCGGGACTAGCGGGACCTACAATGAGCAGTTCTTC CSVGTSGTYNEQFF
TRBJ1-6 TRBD1 TRBV14 - TGTGCCAGCAGCCAAGAAGGACAGGGGAATTCACCCCTCCACTTT CASSQEGQGNSPLHF
TRBJ1-1 - TRBV6-6 - TGTGCCAGCAGCCACTTCCTCGGACAGAACACTGAAGCTTTCTTT CASSHFLGQNTEAFF
TRBJ2-7 - TRBV2 - TGTGCCAGCAGGGAACCCCGCTCCTACGAGCAGTACTTC CASREPRSYEQYF